The 5 T cell receptor beta chains listed next were all sequenced from one sample in a study of cytomegalovirus exposure and HLA in healthy donors. Profiled with immunoSEQ multiplex PCR; TCRdb holds only in-frame clones, not every one. The data contain 250,000 or so clones, almost 90% of them singletons. Sequencing used PBMCs. These receptors all stem from a woman under 30 in good health and CMV-seronegative.

The V gene is TRBV5-5, the J gene TRBJ2-7; possible D gene TRBD1, 6 bases. Deletions cut 1 base from V and 0 bases from J, with 14 bases between. The CDR3 sequence is 16 residues long. CDR1 is SGHKS and CDR2 is YYEKEE in the germline V gene (reference sequence). CDR3 DNA sequence: TGTGCCAGCAGCTTGTTGGGGGCCCCAAGCTCCTACGAGCAGTACTTC. It is translated as CASSLLGAPSSYEQYF.

This clone has only one observation. V is TRBV4-1 and J is TRBJ2-1; TRBD1 agrees at 8 bases. Germline CDR1 is MGHRA and CDR2 is YSYEKL. V lost 1 base to trimming and J lost 5 bases; unmatched junction nucleotides: 7. The CDR3 runs 16 residues. CDR3 loop: CASSQARTGKNNEQFF. The CDR3, as DNA: TGCGCCAGCAGCCAAGCCCGGACAGGGAAAAACAATGAGCAGTTCTTC.

The chain has TRBV6-5 and TRBJ2-7; possible D gene TRBD1, 5 bases. Germline CDR1 and CDR2: MNHEY and SVGAGI. The CDR3 runs 15 residues. Trimming left V 2 bases short and J 0 bases short, with 11 bases between. The CDR3 region is CASSYMGQSSYEQYF. As DNA, the CDR3 is TGTGCCAGCAGTTACATGGGGCAGAGCTCCTACGAGCAGTACTTC.

The gene calls are TRBV2 and TRBJ2-3; the D gene is possibly TRBD1 (6 bases). The CDR3 sequence is 16 residues long. The germline gives CDR1 SNHLY, CDR2 FYNNEI. The V end lost 2 bases, the J end lost 2 bases, and 14 bases lay between the germline ends. CDR3 nucleotides: TGTGCCAGCAGTGAATATGGACAGTTACCCACAGATACGCAGTATTTT. This translates into CASSEYGQLPTDTQYF.

The chain combines TRBV1 with TRBJ2-3; TRBD1, the table's D call, was not compared with the DNA. TRBV1 is described as a pseudogene. The CDR3 runs 15 residues. The CDR3 is CTSSQDWGAPDTQYF. The CDR3 nucleotides are TGCACCAGCAGCCAAGACTGGGGCGCACCAGATACGCAGTATTTT.